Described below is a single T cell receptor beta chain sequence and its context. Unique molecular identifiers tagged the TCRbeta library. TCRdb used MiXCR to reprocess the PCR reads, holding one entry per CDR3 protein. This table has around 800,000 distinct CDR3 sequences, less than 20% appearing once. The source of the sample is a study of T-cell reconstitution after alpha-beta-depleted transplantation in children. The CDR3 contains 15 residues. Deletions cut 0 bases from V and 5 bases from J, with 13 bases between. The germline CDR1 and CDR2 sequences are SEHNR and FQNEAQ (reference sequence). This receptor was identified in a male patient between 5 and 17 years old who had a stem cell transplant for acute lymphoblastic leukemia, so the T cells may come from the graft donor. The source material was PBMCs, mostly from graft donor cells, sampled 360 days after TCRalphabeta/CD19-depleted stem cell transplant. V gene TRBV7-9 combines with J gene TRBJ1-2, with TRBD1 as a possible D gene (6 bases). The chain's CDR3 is CASSLAIQGRYGYTF. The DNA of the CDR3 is TGTGCCAGCAGCTTAGCTATACAGGGAAGGTATGGCTACACCTTC.